Sequencing of this TCR beta chain was carried out in a study of control samples from healthy donors and cancer patients. TCRdb's copy holds only in-frame clones and misses some; the assay was immunoSEQ multiplex PCR. Of roughly 95,000 clones in the sample, roughly 92% were seen once. The V end was cut by 3 bases, the J end by 8 bases, with 13 bases between. Germline CDR1 is SNHLY and CDR2 is FYNNEI. This CDR3 region has 14 residues. Sequences were obtained from blood. The receptor was isolated from a human donor in good health. The donor label of this sample is uncertain. The chain links TRBV2 to TRBJ1-4; D is possibly TRBD1 (5 bases). CDR3 nucleotide sequence: TGTGCCAGCAGTGATAGGGGAGGATACGAAAAACTGTTTTTT. It translates to CASSDRGGYEKLFF.